This T cell receptor beta chain was documented in a study of regulatory T cells. Study-level points and caveats: Control CD8+ cells showed a nonsignificant trend toward higher Shannon entropy than patient CD8+ cells. In patients, unique TRB V-J pairs were restricted and V/J usage skewed, especially in Tregs.

This clone was detected once. What it binds is not known. The CDR3 has 11 residues. V lost 8 bases and J 4 bases, leaving 6 bases between the germline ends. Germline V gene sequence: CDR1 MNHNS, CDR2 SASEGT. The PCR used 52 TRBV and 13 TRBJ primers. The repertoire was sequenced with immunoSEQ multiplex PCR; TCRdb's copy has only in-frame clones and lacks some. The sample holds approximately 20,000 clones; roughly 93% are singletons and the top ten take roughly 4%. All CD3G-deficient patients showed autoimmunity, more severe in two. This chain uses TRBV6-1 with TRBJ2-1, with no clear D. This TCR came from a child between 2 and 9 years old with CD3G deficiency. Sequencing input: CD8+ T cells sorted from blood. This CDR3 reads CASVYYNEQFF. DNA of the CDR3: TGTGCCAGCGTATATTACAATGAGCAGTTCTTC.